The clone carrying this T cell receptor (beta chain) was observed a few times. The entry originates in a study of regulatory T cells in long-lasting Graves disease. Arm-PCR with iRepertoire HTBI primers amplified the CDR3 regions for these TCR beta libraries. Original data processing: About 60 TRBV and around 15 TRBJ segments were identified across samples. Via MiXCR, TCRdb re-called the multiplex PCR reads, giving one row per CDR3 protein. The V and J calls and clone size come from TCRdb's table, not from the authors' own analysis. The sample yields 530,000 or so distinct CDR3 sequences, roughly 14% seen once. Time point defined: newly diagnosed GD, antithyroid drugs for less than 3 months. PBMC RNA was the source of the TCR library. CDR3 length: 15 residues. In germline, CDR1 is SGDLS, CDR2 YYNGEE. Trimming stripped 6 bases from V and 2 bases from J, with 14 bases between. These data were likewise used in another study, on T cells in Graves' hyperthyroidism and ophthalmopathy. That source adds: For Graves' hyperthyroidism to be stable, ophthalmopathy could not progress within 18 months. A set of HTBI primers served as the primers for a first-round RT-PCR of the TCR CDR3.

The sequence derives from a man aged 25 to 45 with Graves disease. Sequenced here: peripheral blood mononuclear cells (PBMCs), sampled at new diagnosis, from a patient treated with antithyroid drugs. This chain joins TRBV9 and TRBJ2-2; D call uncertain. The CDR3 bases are TGTGCCAGCACCTTAGGCACACCCAACACCGGGGAGCTGTTTTTT. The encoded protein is CASTLGTPNTGELFF.